Given below is one T cell receptor (beta chain) in context. This sample was taken from a study of blood T cell repertoires in COVID-19. Study overall: Whether acute or convalescent, the COVID-19 samples came from the United States, Italy and Spain. PBMCs, B-cell-depleted T cells, or T cells provided the cDNA or gDNA that made up the material.

Original analysis: Estimation of nucleated cell counts relied on the amplification of reference gene primers. Sequencing was performed with immunoSEQ multiplex PCR; in TCRdb, only in-frame clones are kept and a portion is missing. D and trimming come from the DNA, and the V and J calls and clone size come from that table. The sample holds about 270,000 clones, about 89% seen once. Germline CDR1 reads SGHRS; CDR2 reads YFSETQ. The CDR3 is made up of 12 amino acids. V gave up 4 bases and J gave up 10 bases; unmatched junction bases: 3. This sequence joins TRBV5-1 and TRBJ2-1; 9 nucleotides agree with TRBD2. Sequences were obtained from peripheral blood. This clonotype originated in a man aged 40-50 years with active or convalescent COVID-19. The CDR3 nucleotides are TGCGCCAGCAGCCCCCTAGCGGGAGAGCAGTTCTTC. This gives the protein CASSPLAGEQFF. The full variable domain, completed using reference TRBV5-1 and TRBJ2-1, is KAGVTQTPRYLIKTRGQQVTLSCSPISGHRSVSWYQQTPGQGLQFLFEYFSETQRNKGNFPGRFSGRQFSNSRSEMNVSTLELGDSALYLCASSPLAGEQFFGPGTRLTVL.